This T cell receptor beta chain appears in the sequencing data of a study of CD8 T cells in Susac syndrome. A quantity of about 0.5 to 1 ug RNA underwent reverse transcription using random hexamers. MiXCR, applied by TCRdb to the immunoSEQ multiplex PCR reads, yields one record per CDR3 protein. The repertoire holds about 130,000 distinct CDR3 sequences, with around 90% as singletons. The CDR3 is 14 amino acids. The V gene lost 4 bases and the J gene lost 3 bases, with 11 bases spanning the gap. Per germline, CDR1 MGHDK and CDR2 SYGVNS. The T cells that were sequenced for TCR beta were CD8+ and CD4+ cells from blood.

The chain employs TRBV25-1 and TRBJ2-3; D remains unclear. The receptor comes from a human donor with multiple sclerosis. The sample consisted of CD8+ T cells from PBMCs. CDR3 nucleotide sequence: TGTGCCAGCAGTGGCCCCCGGGCTACAGATACGCAGTATTTT. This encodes CASSGPRATDTQYF.